Detailed here is one T cell receptor (beta chain). The sample belongs to a study of cytomegalovirus exposure and HLA in healthy donors. Germline CDR1 reads SGHTS; CDR2 reads YDEGEE. The trim removed 4 bases at V and 3 bases at J, leaving 7 bases unmatched. This CDR3 has 15 amino acids. Researchers ran the PCR with 60 Vbeta and 13 Jbeta primers. Sequencing was performed with immunoSEQ multiplex PCR; in TCRdb, only in-frame clones are kept and a portion is missing. The profile shows about 110,000 clones, approximately 82% of them singletons. This TCR was sampled from a man aged 30-40 years in good health and CMV-seropositive. The chain uses TRBV5-8 and TRBJ2-5, with 9 bases lining up with TRBD2. Sequenced sample: PBMCs. The CDR3 protein is CASSPWSSGEETQYF. CDR3 sequence (DNA): TGTGCCAGCAGCCCCTGGTCTAGCGGGGAAGAGACCCAGTACTTC.